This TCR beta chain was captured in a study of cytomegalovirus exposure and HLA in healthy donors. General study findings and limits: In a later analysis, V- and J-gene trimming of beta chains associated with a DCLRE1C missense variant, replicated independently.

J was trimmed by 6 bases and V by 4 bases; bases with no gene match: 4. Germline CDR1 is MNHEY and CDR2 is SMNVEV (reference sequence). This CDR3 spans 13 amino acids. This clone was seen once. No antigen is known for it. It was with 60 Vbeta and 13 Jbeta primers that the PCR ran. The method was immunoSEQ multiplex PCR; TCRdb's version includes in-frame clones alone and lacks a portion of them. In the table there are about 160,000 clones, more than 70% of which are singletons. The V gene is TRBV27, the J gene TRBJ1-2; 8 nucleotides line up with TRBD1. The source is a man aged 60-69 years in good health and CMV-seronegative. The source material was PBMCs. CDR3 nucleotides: TGTGCCAGCAGTTGGGCAGGGGGCGATGGCTACACCTTC. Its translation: CASSWAGGDGYTF.